This T cell receptor beta chain was captured by sequencing in a study of T cell repertoires in cytomegalovirus infection. Study-level information: CMV epitopes that were recently identified and HLA-C-restricted were used alongside well-studied HLA-B-restricted ones. An indication of both CMV infection and matching HLA type came from public TCR beta signatures.

This CDR3 contains 13 residues. The junction had 2 bases not matched to a gene; V was cut back by 4 bases and J by 6 bases. Per germline, CDR1 SSHAT and CDR2 FNYEAQ (reference sequence). Worth noting for this clonotype: The antigen remains undetermined.

A single record per CDR3 protein comes from TCRdb applying MiXCR to the reads. The sample has 51,000 or so distinct CDR3 sequences; 20% are singletons. Study results and caveats: HLA-C-restricted, CMV-specific TCR beta clonotypes were dominant ex vivo.

Sequencing was performed on CD8+ T cells from cultured PBMCs, taken from culture after CMV antigen stimulation. The TCR was taken from a human donor in good health (CMV status not recorded). Some clones in this sample may be carry-over from other donors' samples. J is TRBJ2-1 and V is TRBV7-7, with TRBD2 matching 8 bases. The CDR3 coding sequence is TGTGCCAGCAGCTCGGGGGGGCGCAATGAGCAGTTCTTC. It is translated as CASSSGGRNEQFF.